These T cell receptor beta chains were read from a single sample in a study of cytomegalovirus exposure and HLA in healthy donors. Only in-frame clones appear in the TCRdb table, and some are missing; sequencing was by immunoSEQ multiplex PCR. This sample has around 67,000 clones, with 55% to 70% found just once. Material: PBMCs. Receptor source: a woman between 45 and 60 years old in good health and CMV-seronegative. Each CDR3 is given with its conserved first and last residue. D genes are given only for firm matches. Expanded clones are given a class, and other clones once, few, many or no size at all.

abundance,d_gene,v_gene,j_gene,CDR3nt,CDR3aa
-,TRBD1,TRBV27,TRBJ1-5,TGTGCCAGCAGTTTATTGTCCCGGACAGGGAATCAGCCCCAGCATTTT,CASSLLSRTGNQPQHF
-,-,TRBV5-4,TRBJ2-7,TGTGCCAGCAGCTTGGGGACTCGATCCTACGAGCAGTACTTC,CASSLGTRSYEQYF
many,TRBD2,TRBV6-5,TRBJ2-3,TGTGCCAGCAGTTACTCTAGCGGGAGGGCCGGTACGCAGTATTTT,CASSYSSGRAGTQYF
-,TRBD1,TRBV5-1,TRBJ2-3,TGCGCCAGCAGCTACGGACAGGGGGCTTTCAGTAGCACAGATACGCAGTATTTT,CASSYGQGAFSSTDTQYF
-,TRBD1,TRBV6-5,TRBJ1-1,TGTGCCAGCAGTTCCAGGGGGCGTAGCACTGAAGCTTTCTTT,CASSSRGRSTEAFF
-,TRBD1,TRBV13,TRBJ2-3,TGTGCCAGCAGCTCCTGGACAGGGGAAAGGGATACGCAGTATTTT,CASSSWTGERDTQYF
-,TRBD1,TRBV7-4,TRBJ1-5,TGTGCCAGCAGCGGTGGGACAGTGGGGAATCAGCCCCAGCATTTT,CASSGGTVGNQPQHF
-,TRBD2,TRBV5-6,TRBJ2-7,TGTGCCAGCAGCGAGAGCCTAGCGGTTCGCTACGAGCAGTACTTC,CASSESLAVRYEQYF
-,-,TRBV15,TRBJ2-7,TGTGCCACCAGCAGAGATTGGGGCGCCTCCTACGAGCAGTACTTC,CATSRDWGASYEQYF
-,TRBD1,TRBV7-9,TRBJ1-5,TGTGCCAGCAGCAAGTGGGGACAGAAGAGCAATCAGCCCCAGCATTTT,CASSKWGQKSNQPQHF
-,-,TRBV2,TRBJ1-5,TGTGCCAGCAGTGAATACCGAGATCAGCCCCAGCATTTT,CASSEYRDQPQHF
-,-,TRBV2,TRBJ1-5,TGTGCCAGCAGTTCCCAGGGCAGCAATCAGCCCCAGCATTTT,CASSSQGSNQPQHF
-,-,TRBV15,TRBJ2-3,TGTGCCACCAGCAGAGATCTCCGTACGGAGCCTAGCACAGATACGCAGTATTTT,CATSRDLRTEPSTDTQYF
-,TRBD1,TRBV19,TRBJ2-3,TGTGCCAGTAGTACGGACAGGGTGAGAGATACGCAGTATTTT,CASSTDRVRDTQYF
-,-,TRBV27,TRBJ2-7,TGTGCCAGCAGTTTAATCACCGGCGAGCAGTACTTC,CASSLITGEQYF
few,TRBD1,TRBV19,TRBJ1-5,TGTGCCAGTAGTCAGGGGGACAGGGGGCACCAGCCCCAGCATTTT,CASSQGDRGHQPQHF
-,-,TRBV27,TRBJ1-3,TGTGCCAGCAGGAAAAGGGGCCGAGGACCTGGAAACACCATATATTTT,CASRKRGRGPGNTIYF
-,TRBD1,TRBV28,TRBJ1-2,TGTGCCAGCAGTCCAGGGGGCGCGCATGGCTACACCTTC,CASSPGGAHGYTF
few,-,TRBV5-1,TRBJ1-1,TGCGCCAGCAGCTTGGCTCGGGGGGCGAACACTGAAGCTTTCTTT,CASSLARGANTEAFF
few,-,TRBV5-1,TRBJ2-1,TGCGCCAGCAGCCAGAGGGGGACGAGGGGCTCCTACAATGAGCAGTTCTTC,CASSQRGTRGSYNEQFF
-,-,TRBV28,TRBJ2-1,TGTGCCAGCAGTTGGCGGGATGGGGACAATGAGCAGTTCTTC,CASSWRDGDNEQFF
-,-,TRBV19,TRBJ1-2,TGTGCCAGTAGTATAGGGGCCGTCGACTACACCTTC,CASSIGAVDYTF
-,-,TRBV28,TRBJ2-7,TGTGCCAGCAGTTTAGGCCGGGATAGAAAGCAGTACTTC,CASSLGRDRKQYF
few,-,TRBV6-4,TRBJ1-1,TGTGCCAGCAGTCGGGAGATGAACACTGAAGCTTTCTTT,CASSREMNTEAFF
-,-,TRBV7-2,TRBJ1-1,TGTGCCAGCAGCCCCGCGGGGCGACCCCACCAAGATTTCTTT,CASSPAGRPHQDFF
-,-,TRBV10-3,TRBJ1-5,TGTGCCATCGGTCAACAACAGGGTCCCGAGGCCCAGCATTTT,CAIGQQQGPEAQHF
-,TRBD1,TRBV7-2,TRBJ1-5,TGTGCCAGCAGCTCTCGGGACAGGCCCGATGTAGGGCATTTT,CASSSRDRPDVGHF
few,-,TRBV12-2,TRBJ2-1,TGTGCAAGTCGCTTGACAGGGAATGAGCAGTTCTTC,CASRLTGNEQFF
few,-,TRBV30,TRBJ2-5,TGTGCCTGGGACCGGAGTGGGACCCAGTACTTC,CAWDRSGTQYF
few,-,TRBV21-1,TRBJ2-7,TGTGCCAGCAGAATAGACAGGGGGTCCTACGAGCAGTACTTC,CASRIDRGSYEQYF
-,-,TRBV2,TRBJ2-7,TGTGCCAGTCTAATAGAGAGCTCCTACGAGCAGTACTTC,CASLIESSYEQYF
-,TRBD2,TRBV7-3,TRBJ2-3,TGTGCCAGCAGTTTACGAGCGGGAACCGCAGATACGCAGTATTTT,CASSLRAGTADTQYF
-,-,TRBV4-2,TRBJ1-2,TGTGCCAGCAGCCAAGATATGTTCAGCGGGGGGCCCTATAGCTACACCTTC,CASSQDMFSGGPYSYTF
-,TRBD1,TRBV10-3,TRBJ1-1,TGTGCCATCGGCAGGACAGGGAAAATTGAAGCTTTCTTT,CAIGRTGKIEAFF
few,-,TRBV7-7,TRBJ1-1,TGTGCTAGCAGTTCCCGTCTCAACACTGAAGCTTTCTTT,CASSSRLNTEAFF
-,TRBD1,TRBV4-2,TRBJ2-5,TGTGCCAGCAGCCATACGGGACAGCAAGGGACCCAGTACTTC,CASSHTGQQGTQYF
-,-,TRBV18,TRBJ2-3,TGTGCCAGCTCACCGAGGGATACGCAGTATTTT,CASSPRDTQYF
-,-,TRBV19,TRBJ1-1,TGTGCCAGTAGTCCAAGGGACATCCACGAAGCTTTCTTT,CASSPRDIHEAFF
few,TRBD1,TRBV5-4,TRBJ1-1,TGTGCCAGCAGGACCCAGGGGGCGCTTGGTCTAGAAGCTTTCTTT,CASRTQGALGLEAFF
-,-,TRBV5-1,TRBJ2-7,TGCGCCACCTCTAATTACCCCCAGGGTGGTGAGCAGTACTTC,CATSNYPQGGEQYF
-,-,TRBV21-1,TRBJ2-7,TGTGCCAGCAGCATGACAGGGGACTCCTACGAGCAGTACTTC,CASSMTGDSYEQYF
-,-,TRBV2,TRBJ2-7,TGTGCCAGCAATGGGGAGCCCAACGAGCAGTACTTC,CASNGEPNEQYF
-,TRBD1,TRBV5-1,TRBJ1-2,TGCGCCAGCAGCGCGACAGGGGACGGCTACACCTTC,CASSATGDGYTF
-,TRBD1,TRBV6-5,TRBJ1-2,TGTGCCAGCAACTCCCGGGACAGCCTCTATGGCTACACCTTC,CASNSRDSLYGYTF
few,-,TRBV19,TRBJ2-7,TGTGCCAGTAGTATAGTGGGGGCTACCTACGAGCAGTACTTC,CASSIVGATYEQYF